This T cell receptor (beta chain) was found in a study of regulatory T cells in long-lasting Graves disease. Study-wide context: Over 5 years of antithyroid drugs with positive TSH receptor antibodies was taken to mean persistent Graves' disease.

As for time point: persistent/refractory GD, antithyroid drugs over 5 years with positive TRAb. The TCR library used RNA extracted from PBMCs. The source of the patients was an endocrinology department in Xi'an, China. This clonotype was picked up many times. The target antigen is unknown. Regarding the study as a whole: Accuracy may have been reduced by the small sample size.

Arm-PCR of CDR3 regions with iRepertoire HTBI primers generated TCR beta libraries. One entry per CDR3 protein, called by TCRdb with MiXCR from the multiplex PCR reads. The data show approximately 440,000 distinct CDR3 sequences, with about 25% seen just once and approximately 25% held by the top ten. The sample here was peripheral blood mononuclear cells (PBMCs), taken when the disease was refractory, from a patient treated with antithyroid drugs. The receptor comes from a female donor with Graves disease.

The CDR3, as DNA: TGCAGCGTGGGGACAACCCAAGAGACCCAGTACTTC. This encodes CSVGTTQETQYF. The chain employs TRBV29-1 and TRBJ2-5; D is possibly TRBD1 (6 bases). Trimming cost V 6 bases and J 1 base, with 9 bases left between them. The germline V gene has CDR1 SQVTM and CDR2 ANQGSEA. The CDR3 sequence is 12 residues long.